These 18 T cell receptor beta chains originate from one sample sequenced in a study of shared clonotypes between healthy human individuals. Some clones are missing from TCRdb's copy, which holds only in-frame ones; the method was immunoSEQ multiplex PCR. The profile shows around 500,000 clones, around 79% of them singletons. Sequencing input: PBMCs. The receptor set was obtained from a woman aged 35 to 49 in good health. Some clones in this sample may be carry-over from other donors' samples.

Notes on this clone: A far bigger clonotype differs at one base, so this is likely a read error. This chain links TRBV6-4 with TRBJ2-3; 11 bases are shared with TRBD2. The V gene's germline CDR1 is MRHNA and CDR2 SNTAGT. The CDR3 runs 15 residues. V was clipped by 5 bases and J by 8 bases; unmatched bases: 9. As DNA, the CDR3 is TGTGCCAGCAGTCGACTAGCGGGACAGGGAGGTACGCAGTATTTT. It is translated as CASSRLAGQGGTQYF.

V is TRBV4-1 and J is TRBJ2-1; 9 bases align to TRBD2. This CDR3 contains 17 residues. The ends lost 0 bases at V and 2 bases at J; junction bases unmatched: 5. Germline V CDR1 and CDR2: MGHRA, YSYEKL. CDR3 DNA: TGCGCCAGCAGCCAAGATTCCGCTAGCGGGACCTACAATGAGCAGTTCTTC. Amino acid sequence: CASSQDSASGTYNEQFF.

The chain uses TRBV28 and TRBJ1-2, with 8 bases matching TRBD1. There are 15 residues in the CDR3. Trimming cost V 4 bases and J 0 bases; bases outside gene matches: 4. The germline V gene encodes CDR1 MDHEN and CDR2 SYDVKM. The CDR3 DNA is TGTGCCAGCAGTTCGACAGGGGAAGCTAACTATGGCTACACCTTC. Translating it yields CASSSTGEANYGYTF.

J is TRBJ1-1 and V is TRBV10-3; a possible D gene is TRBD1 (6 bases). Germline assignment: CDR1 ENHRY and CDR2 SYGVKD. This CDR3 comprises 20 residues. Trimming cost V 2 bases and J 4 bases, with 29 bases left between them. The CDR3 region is CAISEPSPDRAGGLSTEAFF. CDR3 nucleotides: TGTGCCATCAGTGAGCCCTCTCCGGACAGAGCCGGTGGCTTAAGCACTGAAGCTTTCTTT.

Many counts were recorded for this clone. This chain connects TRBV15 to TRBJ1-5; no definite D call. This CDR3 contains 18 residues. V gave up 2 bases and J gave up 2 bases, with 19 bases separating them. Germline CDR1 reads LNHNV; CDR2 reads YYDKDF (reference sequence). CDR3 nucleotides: TGTGCCACCAGCAGACTAGGGTTGGGAGTTTCGGGCAATCAGCCCCAGCATTTT. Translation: CATSRLGLGVSGNQPQHF.

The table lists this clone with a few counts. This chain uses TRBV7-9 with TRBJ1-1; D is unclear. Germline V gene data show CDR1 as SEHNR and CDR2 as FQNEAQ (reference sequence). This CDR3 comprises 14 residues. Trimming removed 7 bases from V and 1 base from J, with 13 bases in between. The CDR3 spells CASIRAGANTEAFF. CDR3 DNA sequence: TGTGCCAGCATAAGAGCGGGAGCGAACACTGAAGCTTTCTTT.

This CDR3 reads CASSQEASSYNEQFF. The CDR3 DNA reads TGTGCCAGCAGCCAAGAGGCGAGCTCCTACAATGAGCAGTTCTTC. This chain links TRBV7-9 with TRBJ2-1; D ambiguous. The V end was cut by 5 bases, the J end by 0 bases, with 11 bases between. The CDR3 consists of 15 residues. Germline CDR1 and CDR2: SEHNR and FQNEAQ (reference sequence).

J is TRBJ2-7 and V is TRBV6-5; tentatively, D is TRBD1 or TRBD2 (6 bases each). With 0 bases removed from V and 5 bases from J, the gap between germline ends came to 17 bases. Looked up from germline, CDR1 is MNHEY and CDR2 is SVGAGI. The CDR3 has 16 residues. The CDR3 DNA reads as TGTGCCAGCAGTTACTCTGGGGGGCAAAGGGTCCACGAGCAGTACTTC. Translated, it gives CASSYSGGQRVHEQYF.

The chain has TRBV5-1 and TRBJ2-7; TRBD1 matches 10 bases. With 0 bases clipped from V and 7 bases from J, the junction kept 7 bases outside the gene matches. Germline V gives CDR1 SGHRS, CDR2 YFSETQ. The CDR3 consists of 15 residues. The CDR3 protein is CASSLVGTGAWEQYF. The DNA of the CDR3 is TGCGCCAGCAGCTTGGTTGGGACAGGGGCTTGGGAGCAGTACTTC.

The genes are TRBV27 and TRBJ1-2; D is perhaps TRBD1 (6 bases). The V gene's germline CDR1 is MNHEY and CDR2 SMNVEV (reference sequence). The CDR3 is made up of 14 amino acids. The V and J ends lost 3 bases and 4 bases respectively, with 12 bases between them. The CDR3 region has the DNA TGTGCCAGCAGTTTCGGGGGCGCCAGCTATGGCTACACCTTC. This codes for CASSFGGASYGYTF.

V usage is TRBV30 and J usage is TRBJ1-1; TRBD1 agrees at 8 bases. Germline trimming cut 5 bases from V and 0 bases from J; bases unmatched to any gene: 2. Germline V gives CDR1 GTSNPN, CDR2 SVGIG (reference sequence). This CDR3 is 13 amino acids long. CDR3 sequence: CAWGTGLNTEAFF. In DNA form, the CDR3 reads TGTGCCTGGGGGACAGGCTTGAACACTGAAGCTTTCTTT.

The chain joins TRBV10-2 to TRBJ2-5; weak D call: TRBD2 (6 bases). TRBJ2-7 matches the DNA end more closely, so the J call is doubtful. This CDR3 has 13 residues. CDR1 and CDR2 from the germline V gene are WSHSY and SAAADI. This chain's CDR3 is CASSESGLPEQYF. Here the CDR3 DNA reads TGCGCCAGCAGTGAGTCGGGACTGCCCGAGCAGTACTTC.

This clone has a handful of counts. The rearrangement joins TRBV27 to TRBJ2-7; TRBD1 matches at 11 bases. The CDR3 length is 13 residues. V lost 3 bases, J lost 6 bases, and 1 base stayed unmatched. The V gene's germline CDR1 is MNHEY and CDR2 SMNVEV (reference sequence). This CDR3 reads CASSFGTGGEQYF. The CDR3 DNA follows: TGTGCCAGCAGTTTTGGGACAGGGGGCGAGCAGTACTTC.

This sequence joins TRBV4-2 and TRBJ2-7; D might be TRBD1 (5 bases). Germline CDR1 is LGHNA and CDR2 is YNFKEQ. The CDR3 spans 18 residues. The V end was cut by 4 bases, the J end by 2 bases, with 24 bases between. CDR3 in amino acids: CASSLFPPGQGQTYEQYF. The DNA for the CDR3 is TGTGCCAGCAGCCTTTTCCCCCCCGGGCAGGGCCAAACCTACGAGCAGTACTTC.

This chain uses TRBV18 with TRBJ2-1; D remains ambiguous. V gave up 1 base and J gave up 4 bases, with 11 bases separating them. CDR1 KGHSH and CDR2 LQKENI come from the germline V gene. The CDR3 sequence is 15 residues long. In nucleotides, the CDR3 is TGTGCCAGCTCACCACGAAGAGAGAGTTACAATGAGCAGTTCTTC. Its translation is CASSPRRESYNEQFF.

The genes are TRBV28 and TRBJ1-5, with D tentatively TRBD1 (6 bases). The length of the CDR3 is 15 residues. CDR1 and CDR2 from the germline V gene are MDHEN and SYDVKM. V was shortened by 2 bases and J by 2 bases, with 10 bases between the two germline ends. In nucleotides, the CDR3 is TGTGCCAGCAGTTTACAGGGGCAGGGCAATCAGCCCCAGCATTTT. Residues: CASSLQGQGNQPQHF.

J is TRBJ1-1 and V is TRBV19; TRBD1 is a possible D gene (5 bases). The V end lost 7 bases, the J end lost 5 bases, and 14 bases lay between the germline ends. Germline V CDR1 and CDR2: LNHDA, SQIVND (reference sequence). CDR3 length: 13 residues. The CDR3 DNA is TGTGCCAGTACTTCCGTGGGGGGAACTGAAGCTTTCTTT. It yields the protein CASTSVGGTEAFF. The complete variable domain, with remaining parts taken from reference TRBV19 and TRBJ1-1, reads DGGITQSPKYLFRKEGQNVTLSCEQNLNHDAMYWYRQDPGQGLRLIYYSQIVNDFQKGDIAEGYSVSREKKESFPLTVTSAQKNPTAFYLCASTSVGGTEAFFGQGTRLTVV.

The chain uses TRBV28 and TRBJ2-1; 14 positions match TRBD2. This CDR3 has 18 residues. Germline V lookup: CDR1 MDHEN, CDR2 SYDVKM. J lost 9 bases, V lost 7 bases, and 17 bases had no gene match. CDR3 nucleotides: TGTGCCAGCAATAAGGGGACTAGCGGGAGAAACCACACGGCTGAGCAGTTCTTC. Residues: CASNKGTSGRNHTAEQFF.